This T cell receptor (beta chain) was identified in a study of beta chain features in type 1 diabetes. This clone occurred a few times. Its antigen is not known. Each sorted population was over 98% pure. Broader study findings: Type 1 diabetes patients had TCRB CDR3s that were shorter (moderately but significantly so) in all four CD4+ subsets.

The sequenced template was cDNA made from the entire isolated RNA. Here immunoSEQ multiplex PCR was the method, and the copy in TCRdb shows in-frame clones only, minus some. The sample has a few hundred thousand clones, more than 11% seen once; the top ten hold approximately 0.02%. Sequencing was carried out using naive CD4+ T cells from blood. This receptor was identified in a young man with type 1 diabetes.

CDR3 nucleotides: TGCGCCAGCAGCCAAGACAGGGGCGAGCAGTACTTC. It codes for CASSQDRGEQYF. The chain uses TRBV5-1 and TRBJ2-7, with 8 bases matching TRBD1. CDR3 length equals 12 residues. CDR1 and CDR2 from the germline V gene are SGHRS and YFSETQ. The V gene end was trimmed by 4 bases and the J gene end by 6 bases; junction bases not matched to a gene: 3.